A selection of T cell receptor beta chains follows, all from one sample in a study of regulatory T cells. Measured with immunoSEQ multiplex PCR; TCRdb has only the in-frame clones, and not every one. Among some 38,000 clones listed, about 91% were seen once. Sequenced sample: conventional CD4+ T cells sorted from blood. All receptors come from a person aged 18 to 29 with CD3G deficiency. CDR3s include the opening cysteine and the closing phenylalanine or tryptophan. D genes are given only for firm matches. The size entry is marked missing in some rows and otherwise reads once, few, many or a size class.

CDR3: CASSGPGQGLKQYF; DNA: TGTGCCAGCAGTGGGCCGGGACAGGGACTCAAGCAGTACTTC; size: medium-sized; D: TRBD1; J: TRBJ2-7; V: TRBV6-1
CDR3: CASSGTSGTPDTQYF; DNA: TGTGCCAGCAGTGGGACTAGCGGGACCCCAGATACGCAGTATTTT; size: -; D: TRBD2; J: TRBJ2-3; V: TRBV6-1
CDR3: CASSPTEDTQYF; DNA: TGTGCCAGTAGCCCCACAGAAGATACGCAGTATTTT; size: -; D: -; J: TRBJ2-3; V: TRBV19
CDR3: CASSTGPGQGGENTEAFF; DNA: TGTGCCAGCAGCACAGGACCGGGACAGGGAGGGGAGAACACTGAAGCTTTCTTT; size: -; D: TRBD1; J: TRBJ1-1; V: TRBV5-4
CDR3: CASSVLMVEGNSPLHF; DNA: TGTGCCAGCAGTGTCTTAATGGTTGAGGGGAATTCACCCCTCCACTTT; size: -; D: -; J: TRBJ1-6; V: TRBV6-1
CDR3: CASSLGGHTYEQYF; DNA: TGCGCCAGCAGCTTGGGGGGCCACACCTACGAGCAGTACTTC; size: -; D: -; J: TRBJ2-7; V: TRBV5-1
CDR3: CASSRASGGPTDTQYF; DNA: TGCGCCAGCAGCAGAGCTAGCGGGGGGCCCACAGATACGCAGTATTTT; size: -; D: TRBD2; J: TRBJ2-3; V: TRBV5-1
CDR3: CASSSPRGSSGANVLTF; DNA: TGTGCCAGCAGCTCTCCCCGGGGGAGCTCTGGGGCCAACGTCCTGACTTTC; size: -; D: -; J: TRBJ2-6; V: TRBV28
CDR3: CASSRGSVETQYF; DNA: TGTGCCAGCAGCCGCGGTTCGGTGGAGACCCAGTACTTC; size: -; D: -; J: TRBJ2-5; V: TRBV7-2
CDR3: CASSPSAISSTDTQYF; DNA: TGTGCCAGCTCACCATCAGCAATTTCTAGCACAGATACGCAGTATTTT; size: -; D: -; J: TRBJ2-3; V: TRBV18
CDR3: CASASPGQGNTEAFF; DNA: TGTGCCAGCGCTAGCCCGGGACAGGGGAACACTGAAGCTTTCTTT; size: -; D: TRBD1; J: TRBJ1-1; V: TRBV28
CDR3: CASKAGGVTGELFF; DNA: TGTGCCAGCAAGGCGGGGGGGGTCACCGGGGAGCTGTTTTTT; size: -; D: TRBD2; J: TRBJ2-2; V: TRBV6-1
CDR3: CASSYGLRPQHF; DNA: TGTGCCAGCAGTTACGGGTTGAGGCCCCAGCATTTT; size: few; D: -; J: TRBJ1-5; V: TRBV6-5
CDR3: CASSRDWGFSPLHF; DNA: TGCGCCAGCAGCCGCGATTGGGGCTTTTCACCCCTCCACTTT; size: few; D: -; J: TRBJ1-6; V: TRBV10-2
CDR3: CASSFWGTKGETQYF; DNA: TGTGCCAGCAGTTTCTGGGGGACAAAGGGAGAGACCCAGTACTTC; size: -; D: -; J: TRBJ2-5; V: TRBV28
CDR3: CASSFGLYNEQFF; DNA: TGTGCCAGCAGCTTCGGACTTTACAATGAGCAGTTCTTC; size: -; D: -; J: TRBJ2-1; V: TRBV7-9
CDR3: CASSEVHLYEQYF; DNA: TGTGCCAGCAGTGAAGTGCACTTATACGAGCAGTACTTC; size: -; D: -; J: TRBJ2-7; V: TRBV6-1
CDR3: CASREGRDYGYTF; DNA: TGTGCCAGCAGGGAAGGAAGGGACTATGGCTACACCTTC; size: -; D: -; J: TRBJ1-2; V: TRBV28
CDR3: CASSLGARGYTF; DNA: TGTGCCAGCAGTCTGGGGGCGCGGGGCTACACCTTC; size: -; D: -; J: TRBJ1-2; V: TRBV28
CDR3: CASSEARIGANVLTF; DNA: TGTGCCAGCAGCGAGGCCAGGATAGGGGCCAACGTCCTGACTTTC; size: -; D: -; J: TRBJ2-6; V: TRBV6-1
CDR3: CASSETPAGGYGPQHF; DNA: TGTGCCAGCAGTGAAACCCCCGCAGGGGGTTATGGACCCCAGCATTTT; size: -; D: TRBD1; J: TRBJ1-5; V: TRBV6-1
CDR3: CASSLTAGGPEQYF; DNA: TGCGCCAGCAGCTTGACGGCGGGAGGGCCCGAGCAGTACTTC; size: -; D: TRBD2; J: TRBJ2-7; V: TRBV5-1
CDR3: CASSSDQRYEQYF; DNA: TGTGCCAGCAGTTCAGATCAACGCTACGAGCAGTACTTC; size: -; D: -; J: TRBJ2-7; V: TRBV28
CDR3: CASSAPRGTSYEQYF; DNA: TGTGCCAGCAGTGCACCCCGGGGGACGAGCTACGAGCAGTACTTC; size: few; D: -; J: TRBJ2-7; V: TRBV28
CDR3: CASSLSRLETQYF; DNA: TGTGCCAGCAGCTTAAGTCGATTAGAGACCCAGTACTTC; size: -; D: -; J: TRBJ2-5; V: TRBV7-6
CDR3: CASSPRVGGYEQYF; DNA: TGTGCCAGCAGTCCAAGGGTAGGGGGATACGAGCAGTACTTC; size: -; D: -; J: TRBJ2-7; V: TRBV6-5
CDR3: CASSSPLGGGGTEAFF; DNA: TGTGCCAGCAGTTCCCCCCTCGGAGGGGGCGGCACTGAAGCTTTCTTT; size: -; D: TRBD1; J: TRBJ1-1; V: TRBV28
CDR3: CASSELSGTGVYEQYF; DNA: TGTGCCAGCAGTGAATTATCCGGGACAGGGGTTTACGAGCAGTACTTC; size: -; D: TRBD1; J: TRBJ2-7; V: TRBV6-1
CDR3: CASSSEGLADYEQYF; DNA: TGTGCCAGCAGTTCCGAGGGACTAGCGGACTACGAGCAGTACTTC; size: -; D: TRBD2; J: TRBJ2-7; V: TRBV28
CDR3: CAISSRGATQYF; DNA: TGTGCCATCAGTTCCCGGGGGGCCACGCAGTATTTT; size: -; D: -; J: TRBJ2-3; V: TRBV10-3
CDR3: CASSPSGTKSDTQYF; DNA: TGTGCCAGCAGTCCCTCCGGGACTAAAAGTGATACGCAGTATTTT; size: -; D: TRBD2; J: TRBJ2-3; V: TRBV7-9
CDR3: CASRGTDSYEQYF; DNA: TGTGCCAGCAGGGGGACGGACTCCTACGAGCAGTACTTC; size: -; D: -; J: TRBJ2-7; V: TRBV6-1
CDR3: CATRLAGSYEQYF; DNA: TGTGCCACGAGGCTAGCGGGTTCCTACGAGCAGTACTTC; size: -; D: TRBD2; J: TRBJ2-7; V: TRBV28
CDR3: CASSLGYQPQHF; DNA: TGTGCCAGCAGTTTAGGGTATCAGCCCCAGCATTTT; size: -; D: -; J: TRBJ1-5; V: TRBV28
CDR3: CASSSTLNRGTQYF; DNA: TGTGCCAGTAGCTCCACCCTCAACCGGGGGACCCAGTACTTC; size: few; D: -; J: TRBJ2-5; V: TRBV19
CDR3: CASSLAASNTGELFF; DNA: TGCGCCAGCAGCTTGGCCGCCTCGAACACCGGGGAGCTGTTTTTT; size: once; D: -; J: TRBJ2-2; V: TRBV5-1
CDR3: CASSELGGVTYNEQFF; DNA: TGTGCCAGCAGTGAACTCGGGGGGGTCACCTACAATGAGCAGTTCTTC; size: -; D: TRBD2; J: TRBJ2-1; V: TRBV6-1
CDR3: CASSPLNTGELFF; DNA: TGCGCCAGCAGCCCGCTGAACACCGGGGAGCTGTTTTTT; size: few; D: -; J: TRBJ2-2; V: TRBV10-2
CDR3: CASSLTGANTEAFF; DNA: TGCGCCAGCAGCCTGACAGGGGCGAACACTGAAGCTTTCTTT; size: -; D: TRBD1; J: TRBJ1-1; V: TRBV5-1
CDR3: CATSRARTLWEKLFF; DNA: TGTGCCACCAGCAGAGCCCGGACCTTATGGGAAAAACTGTTTTTT; size: -; D: -; J: TRBJ1-4; V: TRBV15
CDR3: CASSSGSYEQYF; DNA: TGCGCCAGCAGTAGCGGGAGCTACGAGCAGTACTTC; size: once; D: TRBD2; J: TRBJ2-7; V: TRBV10-2
CDR3: CASSDGQPQHF; DNA: TGTGCCAGCAGTGACGGTCAGCCCCAGCATTTT; size: once; D: -; J: TRBJ1-5; V: TRBV28
CDR3: CASSETGIDGYTF; DNA: TGTGCCAGCAGCGAAACAGGGATCGATGGCTACACCTTC; size: -; D: -; J: TRBJ1-2; V: TRBV7-9
CDR3: CASSLAPGRYEQYF; DNA: TGCGCCAGCAGCTTGGCTCCCGGACGCTACGAGCAGTACTTC; size: -; D: -; J: TRBJ2-7; V: TRBV5-1
CDR3: CASSFWAGPEAGYTF; DNA: TGTGCCAGCAGCTTTTGGGCGGGCCCAGAAGCCGGCTACACCTTC; size: -; D: -; J: TRBJ1-2; V: TRBV7-9
CDR3: CASSPGLASFTDTQYF; DNA: TGTGCCAGCAGTCCGGGACTAGCGTCTTTCACAGATACGCAGTATTTT; size: once; D: TRBD2; J: TRBJ2-3; V: TRBV28
CDR3: CASSFRRQPQHF; DNA: TGTGCCAGCAGTTTTCGTAGGCAGCCCCAGCATTTT; size: -; D: -; J: TRBJ1-5; V: TRBV28
CDR3: CASSESPETQYF; DNA: TGTGCCAGCAGTGAATCACCAGAGACCCAGTACTTC; size: -; D: -; J: TRBJ2-5; V: TRBV2